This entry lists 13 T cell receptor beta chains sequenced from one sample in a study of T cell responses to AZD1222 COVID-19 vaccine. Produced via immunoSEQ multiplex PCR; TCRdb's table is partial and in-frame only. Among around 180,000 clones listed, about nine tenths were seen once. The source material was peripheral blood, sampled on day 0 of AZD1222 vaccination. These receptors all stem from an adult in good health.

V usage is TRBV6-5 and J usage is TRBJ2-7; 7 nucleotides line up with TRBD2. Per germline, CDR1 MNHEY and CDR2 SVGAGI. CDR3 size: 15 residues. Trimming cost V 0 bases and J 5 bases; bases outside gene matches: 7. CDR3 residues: CASSYSGGAGHEQYF. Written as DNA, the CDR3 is TGTGCCAGCAGTTACTCGGGAGGGGCGGGCCACGAGCAGTACTTC.

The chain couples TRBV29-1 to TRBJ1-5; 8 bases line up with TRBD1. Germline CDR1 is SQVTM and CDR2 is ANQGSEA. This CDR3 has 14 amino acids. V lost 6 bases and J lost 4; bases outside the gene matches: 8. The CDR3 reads CSVSGTGKNQPQHF. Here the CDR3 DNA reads TGCAGCGTATCCGGGACAGGAAAGAATCAGCCCCAGCATTTT.

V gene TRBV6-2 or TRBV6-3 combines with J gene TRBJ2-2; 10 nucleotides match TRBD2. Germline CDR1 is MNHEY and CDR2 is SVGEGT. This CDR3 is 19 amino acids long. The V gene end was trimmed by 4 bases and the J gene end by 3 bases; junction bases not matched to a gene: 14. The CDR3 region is CASSSSGGAGGGHTGELFF. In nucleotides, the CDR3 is TGTGCCAGCAGTTCCAGCGGGGGGGCCGGAGGTGGTCACACCGGGGAGCTGTTTTTT.

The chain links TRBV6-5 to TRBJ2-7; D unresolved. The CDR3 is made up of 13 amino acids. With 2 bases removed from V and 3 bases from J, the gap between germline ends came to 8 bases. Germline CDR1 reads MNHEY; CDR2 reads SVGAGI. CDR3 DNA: TGTGCCAGCAGTTACGGGATGAACTACGAGCAGTACTTC. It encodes CASSYGMNYEQYF.

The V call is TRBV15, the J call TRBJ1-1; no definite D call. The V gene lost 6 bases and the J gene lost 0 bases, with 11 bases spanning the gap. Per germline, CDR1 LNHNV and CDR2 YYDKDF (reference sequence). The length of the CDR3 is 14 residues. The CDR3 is CATSLEAVNTEAFF. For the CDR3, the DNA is TGTGCCACCAGTTTGGAGGCCGTGAACACTGAAGCTTTCTTT.

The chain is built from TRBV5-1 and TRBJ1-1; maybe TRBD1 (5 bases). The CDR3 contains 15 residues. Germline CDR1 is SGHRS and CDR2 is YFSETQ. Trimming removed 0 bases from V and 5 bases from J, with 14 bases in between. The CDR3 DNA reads TGCGCCAGCAGCTTGGTCCAGGGATTAGGGACTGAAGCTTTCTTT. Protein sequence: CASSLVQGLGTEAFF.

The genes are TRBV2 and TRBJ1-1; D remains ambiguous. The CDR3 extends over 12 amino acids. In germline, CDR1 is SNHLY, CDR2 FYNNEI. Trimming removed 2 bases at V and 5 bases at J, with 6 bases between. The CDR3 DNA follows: TGTGCCAGCAGTGAAATTAGAACTGAAGCTTTCTTT. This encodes CASSEIRTEAFF.

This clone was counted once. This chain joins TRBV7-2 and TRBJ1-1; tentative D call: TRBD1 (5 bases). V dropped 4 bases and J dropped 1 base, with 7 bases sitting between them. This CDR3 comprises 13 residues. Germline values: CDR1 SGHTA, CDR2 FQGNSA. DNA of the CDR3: TGTGCCAGCAGCTCCCAGGGGAACACTGAAGCTTTCTTT. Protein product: CASSSQGNTEAFF.

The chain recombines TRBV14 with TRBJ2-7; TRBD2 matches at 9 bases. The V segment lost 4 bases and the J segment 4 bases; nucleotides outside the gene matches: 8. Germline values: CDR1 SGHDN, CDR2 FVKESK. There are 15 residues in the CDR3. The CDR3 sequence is CASSPPGSGGYEQYF. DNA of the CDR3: TGTGCCAGCAGCCCCCCGGGTAGCGGGGGTTACGAGCAGTACTTC.

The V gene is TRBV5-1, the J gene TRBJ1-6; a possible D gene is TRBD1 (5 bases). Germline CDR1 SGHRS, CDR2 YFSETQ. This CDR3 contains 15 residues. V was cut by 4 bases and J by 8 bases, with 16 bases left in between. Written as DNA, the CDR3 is TGCGCCAGCAGCGTGACCGGGGCGATTGATTCACCCCTCCACTTT. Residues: CASSVTGAIDSPLHF.

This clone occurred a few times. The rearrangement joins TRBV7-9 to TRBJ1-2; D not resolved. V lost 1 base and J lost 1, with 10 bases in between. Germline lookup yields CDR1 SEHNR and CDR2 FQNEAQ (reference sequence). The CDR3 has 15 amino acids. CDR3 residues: CASSLDNTLNYGYTF. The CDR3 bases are TGTGCCAGCAGCTTAGACAACACGCTTAACTATGGCTACACCTTC.

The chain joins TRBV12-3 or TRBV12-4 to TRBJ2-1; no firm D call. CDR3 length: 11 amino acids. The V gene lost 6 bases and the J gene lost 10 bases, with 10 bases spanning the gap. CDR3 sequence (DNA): TGTGCCAGCAGCAGTGCCCGCGAGCAGTTCTTC. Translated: CASSSAREQFF.

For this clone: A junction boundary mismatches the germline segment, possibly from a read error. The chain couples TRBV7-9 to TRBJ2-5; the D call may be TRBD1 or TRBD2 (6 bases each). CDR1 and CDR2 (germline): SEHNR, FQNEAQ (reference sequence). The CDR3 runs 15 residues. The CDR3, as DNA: TGTGCCAGCAGCTTAGGATCGGGGGCCCAAGGGACCCAGTACTTC. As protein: CASSLGSGAQGTQYF.